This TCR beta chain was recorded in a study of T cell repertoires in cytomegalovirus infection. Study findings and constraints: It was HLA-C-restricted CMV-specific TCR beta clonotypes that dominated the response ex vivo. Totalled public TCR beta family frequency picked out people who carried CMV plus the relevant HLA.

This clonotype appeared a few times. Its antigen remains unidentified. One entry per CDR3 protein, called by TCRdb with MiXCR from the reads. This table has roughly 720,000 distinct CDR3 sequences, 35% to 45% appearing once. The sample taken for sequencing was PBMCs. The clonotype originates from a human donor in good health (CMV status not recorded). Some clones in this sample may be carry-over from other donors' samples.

Written as DNA, the CDR3 is TGTGCCATCAGTGGTAGCGGGGGTCGGGCCGGGGAGCTGTTTTTT. Translating gives CAISGSGGRAGELFF. This rearrangement joins TRBV10-3 to TRBJ2-2; 9 positions agree with TRBD2. The germline gives CDR1 ENHRY, CDR2 SYGVKD. J lost 6 bases, V lost 4 bases, and 6 bases had no gene match. The CDR3 consists of 15 residues.